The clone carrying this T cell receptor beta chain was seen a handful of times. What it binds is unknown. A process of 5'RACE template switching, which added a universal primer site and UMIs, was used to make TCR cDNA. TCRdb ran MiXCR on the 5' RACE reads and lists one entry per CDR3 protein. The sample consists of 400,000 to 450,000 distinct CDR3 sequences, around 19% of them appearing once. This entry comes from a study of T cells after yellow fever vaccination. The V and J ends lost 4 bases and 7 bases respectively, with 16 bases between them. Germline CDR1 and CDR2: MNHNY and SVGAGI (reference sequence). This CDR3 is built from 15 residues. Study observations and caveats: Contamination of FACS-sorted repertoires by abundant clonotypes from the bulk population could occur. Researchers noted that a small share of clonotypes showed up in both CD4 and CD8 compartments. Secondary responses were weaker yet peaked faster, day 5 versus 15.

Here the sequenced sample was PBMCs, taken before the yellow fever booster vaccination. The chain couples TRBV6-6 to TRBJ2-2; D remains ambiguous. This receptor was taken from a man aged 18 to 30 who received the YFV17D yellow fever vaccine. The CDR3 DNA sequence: TGTGCCAGCAGTTCGGACGCCCGAGAAGTCGGGGAGCTGTTTTTT. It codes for CASSSDAREVGELFF.